The 18 T cell receptor beta chains given below trace back to one sample, sequenced in a study of blood T cell repertoires in COVID-19. Some clones are missing from TCRdb's copy, which holds only in-frame ones; the method was immunoSEQ multiplex PCR. Altogether about 260,000 clones are present, about 82% being singletons, with the ten largest covering about 2.1%. Sequenced sample: PBMCs or T cells enriched from blood (not recorded which). All receptors derive from a woman between 45 and 65 years old who had recovered from COVID-19.

This chain links TRBV19 with TRBJ1-5; D is ambiguous. CDR1 LNHDA and CDR2 SQIVND come from the germline V gene (reference sequence). V was cut by 5 bases and J by 1 base, with 9 bases left in between. The CDR3 is made up of 14 amino acids. CDR3 nucleotide sequence: TGTGCCAGTAGTCCTACACAGAGCAATCAGCCCCAGCATTTT. It is translated as CASSPTQSNQPQHF.

The rearrangement uses TRBV6-5 and TRBJ2-7; tentative D call: TRBD1 (5 bases). The germline V gene has CDR1 MNHEY and CDR2 SVGAGI. The CDR3 runs to 14 residues. V dropped 4 bases and J dropped 6 bases, with 16 bases sitting between them. CDR3 in amino acids: CASSFGAGRGEQYF. The CDR3 nucleotides read TGTGCCAGCAGTTTTGGTGCAGGGCGCGGCGAGCAGTACTTC.

This clone turned up a few times. The gene calls are TRBV11-3 and TRBJ2-7; 8 bases are a match to TRBD1. The length of the CDR3 is 14 residues. Trimming at V came to 7 bases and at J to 3 bases, leaving 8 bases not matched to a gene. The V gene's germline CDR1 is SGHNT and CDR2 YENEEA. The CDR3 DNA follows: TGTGCCAGCATGTCAGGGGGCTCTTTCTACGAGCAGTACTTC. This codes for CASMSGGSFYEQYF.

This chain connects TRBV6-1 to TRBJ1-3; 8 nucleotides line up with TRBD1. Trimming cost V 1 base and J 5 bases; bases outside gene matches: 1. The CDR3 totals 14 residues. The germline V gene has CDR1 MNHNS and CDR2 SASEGT. CDR3 loop: CASSEGQGRNTIYF. CDR3 nucleotides: TGTGCCAGCAGTGAAGGACAGGGGAGAAACACCATATATTTT.

CDR3 region: CASSLLEAGDGYTF. In DNA, the CDR3 is TGTGCCAGCAGCTTGTTGGAAGCAGGGGATGGCTACACCTTC. The chain carries TRBV5-5 and TRBJ1-2; D possibly corresponds to TRBD1 (6 bases). V lost 1 base and J lost 6, with 13 bases in between. The CDR3 contains 14 residues. Germline CDR1 is SGHKS and CDR2 is YYEKEE (reference sequence).

The chain uses TRBV28 and TRBJ1-2; TRBD1 might be the D (5 bases). This CDR3 comprises 11 residues. The germline V and J ends were trimmed by 7 bases and 7 bases, with 10 bases remaining between them. The V gene's germline CDR1 is MDHEN and CDR2 SYDVKM. The CDR3 bases are TGTGCCAGCAAGACCAGGGCTGGCTACACCTTC. It translates to CASKTRAGYTF.

This clone was detected only once. This chain uses TRBV11-2 with TRBJ2-5; 7 bases line up with TRBD1. The CDR3 is made up of 13 amino acids. Germline CDR1 and CDR2: SGHAT and FQNNGV. Unmatched junction bases numbered 4, after V lost 5 bases and J lost 4 bases. The CDR3 protein is CASSGDRVETQYF. The CDR3 bases are TGTGCCAGCAGCGGAGACAGGGTAGAGACCCAGTACTTC.

The J gene is TRBJ2-1, the V gene TRBV11-3, with a possible D match to TRBD1 (5 bases). Germline-derived CDR1 and CDR2 are SGHNT and YENEEA. Trimming removed 1 base from V and 4 bases from J, with 23 bases in between. CDR3 length equals 19 residues. CDR3 loop: CASSLVLQGIQARYNEQFF. In DNA, the CDR3 is TGTGCCAGCAGCTTAGTCTTGCAAGGGATACAGGCCCGGTACAATGAGCAGTTCTTC. The complete variable domain, with remaining parts taken from reference TRBV11-3 and TRBJ2-1, reads EAGVVQSPRYKIIEKKQPVAFWCNPISGHNTLYWYLQNLGQGPELLIRYENEEAVDDSQLPKDRFSAERLKGVDSTLKIQPAELGDSAVYLCASSLVLQGIQARYNEQFFGPGTRLTVL.

This clone was recorded once. The chain joins TRBV5-6 to TRBJ2-5; tentative D call: TRBD2 (5 bases). V was clipped by 5 bases and J by 2 bases, with 10 bases between them. CDR3 length: 13 amino acids. Germline CDR1 and CDR2: SGHDT and YYEEEE. In nucleotides, the CDR3 is TGTGCCAGCAGGGATGGAGGACAAGAGACCCAGTACTTC. Its protein product is CASRDGGQETQYF.

The rearrangement joins TRBV7-2 to TRBJ2-1; D possibly corresponds to TRBD2 (5 bases). Germline V gene sequence: CDR1 SGHTA, CDR2 FQGNSA. Trimming took 1 base from V and 9 from J, leaving 13 bases between them. The CDR3 consists of 14 residues. This chain's CDR3 is CASSLVSSAGEQFF. For the CDR3, the DNA is TGTGCCAGCAGCTTAGTGTCGAGCGCGGGTGAGCAGTTCTTC.

The gene calls are TRBV7-2 and TRBJ1-5; the D is unclear. This CDR3 has 13 amino acids. Trimming shortened V by 1 base and J by 7 bases, and 8 bases separated the two germline ends. Germline assignment: CDR1 SGHTA and CDR2 FQGNSA. CDR3 in amino acids: CASSLDSGQPQHF. CDR3 in DNA: TGTGCCAGCAGCTTAGACTCGGGGCAGCCCCAGCATTTT.

The chain has TRBV7-9 and TRBJ1-1, with TRBD1 matching 8 bases. Unmatched junction bases numbered 7, after V lost 6 bases and J lost 4 bases. CDR3 length: 14 amino acids. Germline CDR1 reads SEHNR; CDR2 reads FQNEAQ (reference sequence). CDR3 residues: CASRTDRVGTEAFF. CDR3 nucleotides: TGTGCCAGCAGGACGGACAGGGTGGGCACTGAAGCTTTCTTT.

The J gene is TRBJ2-3, the V gene TRBV4-2; TRBD2 matches 15 bases. Germline trimming cut 4 bases from V and 7 bases from J; bases unmatched to any gene: 9. The CDR3 sequence is 17 residues long. CDR1 and CDR2 (germline): LGHNA, YNFKEQ. The CDR3 DNA is TGTGCCAGCAGCCCCGGAGAGGGACTAGCGGGAGGTAATACGCAGTATTTT. Protein product: CASSPGEGLAGGNTQYF.

The chain links TRBV5-1 to TRBJ2-7; D may be TRBD1 (5 bases). CDR1 SGHRS and CDR2 YFSETQ come from the germline V gene. This CDR3 spans 12 amino acids. Trimming cost V 0 bases and J 6 bases, with 7 bases left between them. The CDR3 loop reads CASSLEGAEQYF. The CDR3 DNA reads as TGCGCCAGCAGCTTGGAAGGGGCCGAGCAGTACTTC.

The chain combines TRBV6-5 with TRBJ1-5; D is uncertain. Trimming took 7 bases from V and 2 from J, leaving 15 bases between them. CDR1 is MNHEY and CDR2 is SVGAGI in the germline V gene. This CDR3 is built from 15 residues. The CDR3 sequence is CASKLVGVGNQPQHF. The CDR3 DNA sequence: TGTGCCAGCAAGTTGGTGGGAGTTGGCAATCAGCCCCAGCATTTT.

This chain joins TRBV29-1 and TRBJ2-3; D might be TRBD1 (5 bases). The length of the CDR3 is 13 residues. V shed 0 bases and J shed 5 bases, with 9 bases lying between them. The germline CDR1 and CDR2 sequences are SQVTM and ANQGSEA. The DNA for the CDR3 is TGCAGCGTTGAAGATCCAGGGCAAGATACGCAGTATTTT. Translation gives CSVEDPGQDTQYF.

The chain couples TRBV2 to TRBJ1-2; 10 bases are shared with TRBD1. J lost 7 bases, V lost 6 bases, and 5 bases had no gene match. Germline V gene lookup returns CDR1 SNHLY and CDR2 FYNNEI. The length of the CDR3 is 13 residues. The CDR3, as DNA: TGTGCCAGCAGAGGGACAGGGGCACGTGGCTACACCTTC. This codes for CASRGTGARGYTF.

V gene TRBV21-1 combines with J gene TRBJ1-5. TRBV21-1 is a listed pseudogene. This CDR3 spans 14 amino acids. CDR3 amino acids: CASQRGLGNQPQHF. The CDR3 bases are TGTGCCAGCCAGCGGGGTCTCGGCAATCAGCCCCAGCATTTT.